This TCR beta chain is from a study of T-cell reconstitution after alpha-beta-depleted transplantation in children. This clonotype was seen at least ten times. Germline CDR1 is SGHKS and CDR2 is YYEKEE (reference sequence). The CDR3 loop spans 16 amino acids. The V end was cut by 0 bases, the J end by 4 bases, with 17 bases between. Molecular barcoding with unique molecular identifiers was used for the TCRbeta library. Using its own MiXCR run on the PCR reads, TCRdb lists one record per CDR3 protein. In the table there are some 490,000 distinct CDR3 sequences, around 13% of which are singletons. V gene TRBV5-5 combines with J gene TRBJ2-7; perhaps TRBD2 as D (6 bases). This clonotype originated in a human donor who donated a stem cell graft to a child with combined immunodeficiency. The sample here was PBMCs from the stem cell graft donor, taken from the stem cell graft. CDR3 in DNA: TGTGCCAGCAGCTTGGAAACCGGACTAACGGTTTACGAGCAGTACTTC. This gives the protein CASSLETGLTVYEQYF.